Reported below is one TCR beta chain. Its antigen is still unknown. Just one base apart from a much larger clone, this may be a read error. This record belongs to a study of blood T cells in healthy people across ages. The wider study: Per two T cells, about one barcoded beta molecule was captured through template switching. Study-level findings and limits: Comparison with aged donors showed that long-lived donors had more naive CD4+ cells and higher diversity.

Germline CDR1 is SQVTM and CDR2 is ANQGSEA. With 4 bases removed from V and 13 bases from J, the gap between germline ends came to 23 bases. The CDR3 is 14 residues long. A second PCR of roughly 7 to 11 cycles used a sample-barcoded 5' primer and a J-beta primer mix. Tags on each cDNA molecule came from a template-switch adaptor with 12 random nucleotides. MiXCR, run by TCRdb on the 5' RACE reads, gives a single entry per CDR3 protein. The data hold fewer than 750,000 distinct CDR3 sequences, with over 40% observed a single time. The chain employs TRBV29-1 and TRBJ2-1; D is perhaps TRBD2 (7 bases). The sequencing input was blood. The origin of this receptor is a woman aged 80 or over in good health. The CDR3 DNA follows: TGCAGCGTTGGCAAAGGGGGGGCAGGAGAGACCCAGTTCTTC. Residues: CSVGKGGAGETQFF.